A single sample gave rise to the 19 T cell receptor beta chains below, sequenced in a study of shared clonotypes between healthy human individuals. Some clones are missing from TCRdb's copy, which holds only in-frame ones; the method was immunoSEQ multiplex PCR. Seen here are about 1 million clones, around 76% observed once, and the top ten hold approximately 1.5%. The material sequenced was memory CD4+ T cells sorted from blood. The subset is: CD45RA-negative fraction. These receptors were collected from a man younger than 35 in good health.

The chain uses TRBV7-8 and TRBJ2-1; 7 bases align to TRBD2. Germline assignment: CDR1 SGHVS and CDR2 FQNEAQ. With 1 base clipped from V and 7 bases from J, the junction kept 7 bases outside the gene matches. The CDR3 totals 15 residues. The CDR3 loop is CASSLGGGEGNEQFF. CDR3 sequence (DNA): TGTGCCAGCAGCTTAGGTGGGGGGGAAGGGAATGAGCAGTTCTTC.

The V call is TRBV29-1, the J call TRBJ2-3, with TRBD2 identical over 7 bases. The CDR3 totals 14 residues. Germline CDR1 reads SQVTM; CDR2 reads ANQGSEA. V gave up 7 bases and J gave up 5 bases; unmatched junction bases: 12. The CDR3 sequence is CSAASGGGIDTQYF. As DNA, the CDR3 is TGCAGCGCCGCCTCGGGGGGAGGAATAGATACGCAGTATTTT.

The chain carries TRBV30 and TRBJ2-5, with D perhaps matching TRBD2 (6 bases). With the DNA end fitting TRBJ2-7 better, the J assignment may be wrong. From germline, CDR1 is GTSNPN and CDR2 SVGIG (reference sequence). This CDR3 spans 16 amino acids. CDR3 in DNA: TGTGCCTGGAGGACACCGGGACTCGGGGCGGGATACGAGCAGTACTTC. It codes for CAWRTPGLGAGYEQYF.

The V gene is TRBV5-8, the J gene TRBJ2-7; either TRBD1 or TRBD2 may supply D (5 bases each). Germline assignment: CDR1 SGHTS and CDR2 YDEGEE. V lost 4 bases to trimming and J lost 3 bases, with 14 bases between them. The CDR3 is 14 residues long. The CDR3 DNA reads as TGTGCCAGCAGCCTCGGGACGGATATCTACGAGCAGTACTTC. The encoded protein is CASSLGTDIYEQYF.

The rearrangement joins TRBV10-3 to TRBJ2-7; 14 bases line up with TRBD2. Germline CDR1 is ENHRY and CDR2 is SYGVKD. This CDR3 region has 18 residues. Unmatched junction bases numbered 13, after V lost 4 bases and J lost 5 bases. The CDR3 loop reads CAISATSGRATGPDEQYF. CDR3 sequence (DNA): TGTGCCATCAGTGCGACTAGCGGGAGGGCCACTGGGCCCGACGAGCAGTACTTC.

The gene calls are TRBV19 and TRBJ2-1; 7 positions match TRBD2. The CDR3 extends over 21 amino acids. Germline CDR1 and CDR2: LNHDA and SQIVND (reference sequence). Trimming cost V 3 bases and J 0 bases; bases outside gene matches: 20. This CDR3 reads CASSMVPLAGVSNSSYNEQFF. In nucleotides, the CDR3 is TGTGCCAGTAGTATGGTCCCATTGGCGGGAGTCTCAAATAGCTCCTACAATGAGCAGTTCTTC.

The chain is built from TRBV18 and TRBJ2-2, with D possibly being TRBD2 (6 bases). Trimming stripped 4 bases from V and 4 bases from J, with 13 bases between. This CDR3 region has 15 residues. Germline lookup yields CDR1 KGHSH and CDR2 LQKENI. The CDR3 DNA follows: TGTGCCAGCTCACAGGTCGGAGCGGGCACCGGGGAGCTGTTTTTT. Translating gives CASSQVGAGTGELFF.

This clone has a single count. This rearrangement joins TRBV25-1 to TRBJ1-4, with TRBD1 matching over 7 bases. J lost 5 bases, V lost 3 bases, and 6 bases had no gene match. CDR3 size: 15 residues. CDR1 MGHDK and CDR2 SYGVNS come from the germline V gene. The CDR3 here is CASSDRRGGNEKLFF. The CDR3 coding sequence is TGTGCCAGCAGTGACCGCAGGGGGGGAAATGAAAAACTGTTTTTT.

The J gene is TRBJ2-6, the V gene TRBV6-5; D is unclear. CDR1 MNHEY and CDR2 SVGAGI come from the germline V gene. The length of the CDR3 is 14 residues. The germline V and J ends were trimmed by 5 bases and 4 bases, with 9 bases remaining between them. CDR3 DNA sequence: TGTGCCAGCAGTCCTATGGGGGGGGCCAACGTCCTGACTTTC. Translation gives CASSPMGGANVLTF.

This clone has only a few counts. The chain uses TRBV6-5 and TRBJ1-1; D is perhaps TRBD1 (5 bases). Trimming shortened V by 3 bases and J by 4 bases, and 12 bases separated the two germline ends. Looked up from germline, CDR1 is MNHEY and CDR2 is SVGAGI. The CDR3 loop spans 14 amino acids. The CDR3 is CASSYDLGTTEAFF. The CDR3 DNA reads as TGTGCCAGCAGTTATGACTTGGGGACCACTGAAGCTTTCTTT.

In this sample, this clone turned up many times. The same CDR3 can be traced to other DNA sequences in this sample. This chain connects TRBV29-1 to TRBJ1-3; D unclear. Trimming removed 3 bases at V and 4 bases at J, with 7 bases between. Germline CDR1 and CDR2: SQVTM and ANQGSEA. This CDR3 comprises 12 residues. CDR3 in amino acids: CSVDGSGNTIYF. The CDR3 DNA reads as TGCAGCGTTGACGGCAGCGGAAACACCATATATTTT.

The chain links TRBV5-1 to TRBJ1-5; D not certain. The CDR3 extends over 13 amino acids. CDR1 SGHRS and CDR2 YFSETQ come from the germline V gene. The V end lost 3 bases, the J end lost 3 bases, and 7 bases lay between the germline ends. The CDR3 sequence is CASSWDINQPQHF. Here the CDR3 DNA reads TGCGCCAGCAGCTGGGATATCAATCAGCCCCAGCATTTT.

A note on this clone: Given a much more abundant clone one base away, this may be a read error. The rearrangement uses TRBV21-1 and TRBJ2-5; the table's D call, TRBD1, has no DNA check behind it. TRBV21-1 is described as a pseudogene. The CDR3 is 11 residues long. The CDR3 loop is CASKRKGAQYF. The CDR3 region has the DNA TGTGCCAGCAAGAGGAAAGGGGCCCAGTACTTC.

V usage is TRBV6-1 and J usage is TRBJ2-7; possibly TRBD1 or TRBD2 for D (5 bases each). CDR1 is MNHNS, CDR2 SASEGT, per germline. V lost 6 bases, J lost 1 base, and 16 bases lay in between. The CDR3 contains 15 residues. The CDR3 reads CASSGDPRASYEQYF. For the CDR3, the DNA is TGTGCCAGCAGCGGGGACCCACGAGCTTCCTACGAGCAGTACTTC.

This rearrangement joins TRBV27 to TRBJ2-7; 9 nucleotides agree with TRBD1. The CDR3 has 14 amino acids. Germline CDR1 is MNHEY and CDR2 is SMNVEV (reference sequence). V shed 5 bases and J 2 bases; nucleotides not matched to a gene: 4. CDR3 DNA sequence: TGTGCCAGCAGTCAAGGGGACAGGGCCTACGAGCAGTACTTC. Its protein is CASSQGDRAYEQYF.

CDR3 residues: CASSLSPQNIQYF. The CDR3 region has the DNA TGTGCCAGCAGCTTAAGTCCCCAAAACATTCAGTACTTC. The chain links TRBV7-9 to TRBJ2-4; D is uncertain. This CDR3 is built from 13 residues. CDR1 is SEHNR, CDR2 FQNEAQ, per germline (reference sequence). With 2 bases removed from V and 5 bases from J, the gap between germline ends came to 7 bases. The full variable domain, its missing parts supplied by reference TRBV7-9 and TRBJ2-4, is DTGVSQNPRHKITKRGQNVTFRCDPISEHNRLYWYRQTLGQGPEFLTYFQNEAQLEKSRLLSDRFSAERPKGSFSTLEIQRTEQGDSAMYLCASSLSPQNIQYFGAGTRLSVL.

As for this clone: Other nucleotide sequences from this sample produce the same CDR3. This rearrangement joins TRBV6-5 to TRBJ1-6, with D tentatively TRBD1 (6 bases). This CDR3 has 16 residues. Germline V gene lookup returns CDR1 MNHEY and CDR2 SVGAGI. V lost 2 bases, J lost 10 bases, and 18 bases lay in between. The CDR3 reads CASSYSLGTGGSPLHF. CDR3 sequence (DNA): TGTGCCAGCAGTTACAGCCTCGGAACTGGGGGCTCACCCCTCCACTTT.

J is TRBJ2-5 and V is TRBV6-1; unclear D gene. The CDR3 runs to 14 residues. V was shortened by 5 bases and J by 5 bases, with 15 bases between the two germline ends. Looked up from germline, CDR1 is MNHNS and CDR2 is SASEGT. DNA for the CDR3: TGTGCCAGCAGTATAGGGTCTATTCGGGAGACCCAGTACTTC. Amino acids: CASSIGSIRETQYF.

The chain recombines TRBV5-1 with TRBJ2-3; the match to TRBD2 covers 8 bases. This CDR3 comprises 15 residues. J gave up 0 bases and V 3 bases, and 3 bases lay outside the gene matches. Per the germline V gene, CDR1 is SGHRS and CDR2 is YFSETQ. As DNA, the CDR3 is TGCGCCAGCAGCTACTCTAGCGGGAGCACAGATACGCAGTATTTT. Translating it yields CASSYSSGSTDTQYF.